Shown below are 30 T cell receptor beta chains from a single sample sequenced in a study of blood T cells in healthy people across ages. Primers used in a second PCR of roughly 6 to 12 cycles were a sample-barcoded 5' primer and a J-beta primer mix. MiXCR was run by TCRdb on the 5' RACE reads, yielding one entry per CDR3 protein. The data show more than 700,000 distinct CDR3 sequences, around half seen once. Material: blood. Receptors were obtained from a man of 80 years or more in good health.

This clonotype turned up a few times. The J gene is TRBJ2-6, the V gene TRBV29-1; 7 bases align to TRBD1. The germline V gene has CDR1 SQVTM and CDR2 ANQGSEA. Germline trimming cut 6 bases from V and 4 bases from J; bases unmatched to any gene: 12. The CDR3 loop spans 16 amino acids. Here the CDR3 DNA reads TGCAGCGTCGGAATAACAGGGGCGTGGGGGGCCAACGTCCTGACTTTC. This sequence encodes CSVGITGAWGANVLTF.

This clonotype is a singleton in its sample. The chain links TRBV6-2 or TRBV6-3 to TRBJ1-5; 7 bases are shared with TRBD1. Per germline, CDR1 MNHEY and CDR2 SVGEGT. This CDR3 has 13 residues. V was pared by 4 bases and J by 7 bases, with 4 bases of the junction left unmatched. The CDR3 DNA reads as TGTGCCAGCAGTTTAGACAGGGAACAGCCCCAGCATTTT. Amino acid sequence: CASSLDREQPQHF.

Details on this clonotype: At one of its ends the junction is not consistent with the germline gene, which may arise from a read error. This chain connects TRBV28 to TRBJ2-1; D is uncertain. Germline assignment: CDR1 MDHEN and CDR2 SYDVKM. The CDR3 runs to 10 residues. The CDR3 nucleotides read TGTGCCAGCGGCTACACTGAGCAGTTCTTC. This codes for CASGYTEQFF.

The rearrangement uses TRBV20-1 and TRBJ2-4, with 7 bases matching TRBD2. The CDR3 contains 15 residues. The germline CDR1 and CDR2 sequences are DFQATT and SNEGSKA (reference sequence). V lost 1 base and J lost 1; bases outside the gene matches: 4. Written as DNA, the CDR3 is TGCAGTGCTAGAGTGACTAGCATGGCCAAAAACATTCAGTACTTC. Translated, it gives CSARVTSMAKNIQYF.

This chain connects TRBV9 to TRBJ2-1; TRBD2 agrees at 8 bases. Gene TRBJ2-7 matches the end of the DNA better, so the J call may be wrong. The length of the CDR3 is 15 residues. Germline CDR1 is SGDLS and CDR2 is YYNGEE. The CDR3 region is CASSISGTGVYEQYF. The CDR3 DNA reads TGTGCCAGTTCAATTAGCGGGACGGGGGTCTACGAGCAGTACTTC.

The chain has TRBV14 and TRBJ2-3; 12 nucleotides line up with TRBD1. Germline lookup yields CDR1 SGHDN and CDR2 FVKESK. CDR3 length: 16 amino acids. V dropped 0 bases and J dropped 6; count of bases not matched to a gene: 4. The CDR3, as DNA: TGTGCCAGCAGCCAAGATCCCGGGACAGGGGGCGATACGCAGTATTTT. Translating it yields CASSQDPGTGGDTQYF. Full variable domain (outside the CDR3, taken from reference TRBV14 and TRBJ2-3): EAGVTQFPSHSVIEKGQTVTLRCDPISGHDNLYWYRRVMGKEIKFLLHFVKESKQDESGMPNNRFLAERTGGTYSTLKVQPAELEDSGVYFCASSQDPGTGGDTQYFGPGTRLTVL.

This clonotype was observed a few times. A read error may account for a junction end that differs from germline. The gene calls are TRBV28 and TRBJ2-7; the D gene could be TRBD1 or TRBD2 (7 bases each). This CDR3 comprises 16 residues. Germline V gives CDR1 MDHEN, CDR2 SYDVKM. The CDR3 spells CASRGGTDRRFYERYF. CDR3 in DNA: TGTGCCAGCAGGGGAGGGACGGACAGGCGTTTCTACGAGCGGTACTTC.

This clonotype appeared a single time. The chain combines TRBV7-9 with TRBJ2-6; 11 bases agree with TRBD2. Per germline, CDR1 SEHNR and CDR2 FQNEAQ (reference sequence). This CDR3 region has 20 residues. The V segment lost 5 bases and the J segment 0 bases; nucleotides outside the gene matches: 12. The CDR3 DNA reads as TGTGCCAGCAGCCTTCGGCGGGCCGGGACTAGCGGCTCTGGGGCCAACGTCCTGACTTTC. Translated, it gives CASSLRRAGTSGSGANVLTF.

This clonotype was recorded a few times. V gene TRBV9 combines with J gene TRBJ2-7; perhaps D is TRBD1 or TRBD2 (5 bases each). Germline V gives CDR1 SGDLS, CDR2 YYNGEE. The CDR3 totals 14 residues. The V gene lost 3 bases and the J gene lost 2 bases, with 12 bases spanning the gap. CDR3 sequence (DNA): TGTGCCAGCAGCGCCGAGGGGCAAACCTACGAGCAGTACTTC. Its translation: CASSAEGQTYEQYF.

In the case of this clonotype: Possible read error: a much larger clone is one base away. The chain carries TRBV6-2 or TRBV6-3 and TRBJ2-5; 7 bases map to TRBD1. Gene TRBJ2-7 matches the end of the DNA better, so the J call may be wrong. CDR1 is MNHEY and CDR2 is SVGEGT in the germline V gene. The CDR3 has 13 amino acids. CDR3 nucleotides: TGTGCCAGCAGCGGGGACAGTACTGGCGAGCAGTACTTC. Encoded protein: CASSGDSTGEQYF.

The chain couples TRBV7-6 to TRBJ1-5, with 7 bases that match TRBD1. CDR1 is SGHVS and CDR2 is FNYEAQ in the germline V gene. The CDR3 is 16 residues long. Trimming cost V 1 base and J 4 bases; bases outside gene matches: 7. CDR3 sequence reads: CASSLEQGMGNQPQHF. The CDR3 nucleotides are TGTGCCAGCAGCTTAGAACAGGGGATGGGGAATCAGCCCCAGCATTTT.

This clonotype was seen only a few times. CDR3: CASSLGRDSNYGYTF. Written as DNA, the CDR3 is TGCGCCAGCAGCTTGGGCCGGGACAGCAACTATGGCTACACCTTC. J is TRBJ1-2 and V is TRBV5-1; the match to TRBD1 covers 7 bases. The germline V gene has CDR1 SGHRS and CDR2 YFSETQ. The CDR3 runs to 15 residues. J gave up 2 bases and V 0 bases, and 4 bases lay outside the gene matches.

CDR3 DNA sequence: TGTGCCTGGAGCCAAAAGAACTATGGCTACACCTTC. Its translation: CAWSQKNYGYTF. V gene TRBV30 combines with J gene TRBJ1-2; D is unresolved. Trimming pared 3 bases from V and 2 bases from J, leaving 7 bases between. The germline V gene encodes CDR1 GTSNPN and CDR2 SVGIG (reference sequence). The CDR3 runs to 12 residues. Using reference TRBV30 and TRBJ1-2 for the parts outside the CDR3, the full variable domain is SQTIHQWPATLVQPVGSPLSLECTVEGTSNPNLYWYRQAAGRGLQLLFYSVGIGQISSEVPQNLSASRPQDRQFILSSKKLLLSDSGFYLCAWSQKNYGYTFGSGTRLTVV.

The chain couples TRBV21-1 to TRBJ2-3. TRBV21-1 is a pseudogene segment. This CDR3 is 16 amino acids long. This chain's CDR3 is CASSNGFVQMGDTQYF. For the CDR3, the DNA is TGTGCCAGCAGCAACGGTTTCGTACAGATGGGAGATACGCAGTATTTT.

With respect to this clonotype: Mismatch with germline at one junction end may stem from a read error. The V call is TRBV5-1, the J call TRBJ2-1; the D gene could be TRBD1 or TRBD2 (5 bases each). This CDR3 region has 15 residues. Germline V CDR1 and CDR2: SGHRS, YFSETQ. Written as DNA, the CDR3 is TGCGCCAGCAGCTGGGTCGCAGGGAGCCACAACGAGCAGTTCTTC. Translation gives CASSWVAGSHNEQFF.

The sample holds many counts of this clonotype. The chain carries TRBV5-1 and TRBJ2-5, with TRBD1 matching over 8 bases. After removal of 0 bases from V and 5 bases from J, the junction contained 3 bases not matched to a gene. CDR1 is SGHRS, CDR2 YFSETQ, per germline. This CDR3 has 14 amino acids. The CDR3 loop is CASSLGQGAETQYF. CDR3 nucleotide sequence: TGCGCCAGCAGCTTGGGTCAGGGGGCTGAGACCCAGTACTTC.

This chain uses TRBV5-1 with TRBJ2-7; D not resolved. The CDR3 totals 12 residues. Trimming removed 5 bases from V and 3 bases from J, with 9 bases in between. CDR1 and CDR2 (germline): SGHRS, YFSETQ. This chain's CDR3 is CASRQESYEQYF. Here the CDR3 DNA reads TGCGCCAGCAGGCAGGAAAGCTACGAGCAGTACTTC.

Notes on this clonotype: A read error may be the cause here, since a much bigger clone is one base away. This chain links TRBV4-2 with TRBJ2-4, with a tentative D call TRBD2 (5 bases). The CDR3 loop spans 14 amino acids. The germline CDR1 and CDR2 sequences are LGHNA and YNFKEQ. The CDR3 sequence: CAGSHEGAKNIQYF. CDR3 nucleotides: TGTGCCGGCAGCCATGAGGGAGCCAAAAACATTCAGTACTTC.

This clonotype was recorded a few times. This sequence joins TRBV12-3 or TRBV12-4 and TRBJ2-7; either TRBD1 or TRBD2 may fit D (5 bases each). Trimming took off 2 bases at V and 4 bases at J, with 18 bases between the two ends. The CDR3 runs to 16 residues. The CDR3 loop is CASSLQGPPSAYEQYF. The CDR3 region has the DNA TGTGCCAGCAGTTTACAGGGACCACCTTCTGCGTACGAGCAGTACTTC.

Points on this clonotype: At one end, the junction sequence differs from germline, possibly due to a read error. The chain couples TRBV12-3 or TRBV12-4 to TRBJ2-3, with 8 bases lining up with TRBD2. The CDR3 contains 18 residues. The CDR3 DNA reads TGTGCCAGTAGTTTAGACAGGACTAGCAGGAGGGCAGGAGATACGCAGTATTTT. Its translation is CASSLDRTSRRAGDTQYF.

CDR3 loop: CASSPYTGNTGELFF. The DNA for the CDR3 is TGTGCCAGCAGCCCCTATACAGGGAACACCGGGGAGCTGTTTTTT. The rearrangement joins TRBV5-5 to TRBJ2-2; possibly TRBD1 for D (5 bases). V was pared by 4 bases and J by 1 base, with 11 bases between. Germline CDR1 and CDR2: SGHKS and YYEKEE (reference sequence). There are 15 residues in the CDR3.

This clonotype was observed a few times. The chain has TRBV25-1 and TRBJ2-5; D is unresolved. Trimming shortened V by 2 bases and J by 4 bases, and 11 bases separated the two germline ends. CDR3 length: 14 amino acids. The V gene's germline CDR1 is MGHDK and CDR2 SYGVNS. CDR3 DNA sequence: TGTGCCAGCAGTGAACGAAGTGTCGGAGAGACCCAGTACTTC. Amino acids: CASSERSVGETQYF.

Only one count was recorded for this clonotype. The V call is TRBV27, the J call TRBJ1-6; 7 positions match TRBD1. V was clipped by 5 bases and J by 0 bases; unmatched bases: 4. CDR3 length: 16 amino acids. The germline CDR1 and CDR2 sequences are MNHEY and SMNVEV (reference sequence). As DNA, the CDR3 is TGTGCCAGCAGTCAGGGGGTAGGCTCCTATAATTCACCCCTCCACTTT. It yields the protein CASSQGVGSYNSPLHF.

This clonotype occurred many times. The chain couples TRBV29-1 to TRBJ1-2, with D perhaps TRBD1 (5 bases). Trimming pared 8 bases from V and 8 bases from J, leaving 15 bases between. Germline assignment: CDR1 SQVTM and CDR2 ANQGSEA. The CDR3 covers 11 residues. The CDR3 reads CSHRLGGGYTF. The CDR3 DNA reads as TGCAGCCACAGACTCGGGGGAGGCTACACCTTC.

The sample holds a few counts of this clonotype. The rearrangement joins TRBV24-1 to TRBJ2-1, with a possible D match to TRBD2 (6 bases). Germline CDR1 reads KGHDR; CDR2 reads SFDVKD. CDR3 length equals 14 residues. V dropped 6 bases and J dropped 8 bases, with 16 bases sitting between them. CDR3 loop: CATSIGRTGDEQFF. In DNA form, the CDR3 reads TGTGCCACCAGTATAGGACGGACGGGGGATGAGCAGTTCTTC.

J is TRBJ2-5 and V is TRBV12-3 or TRBV12-4, with D unclear. Deletions cut 1 base from V and 5 bases from J, with 11 bases between. There are 14 residues in the CDR3. The CDR3 reads CASSLDNPGETQYF. The CDR3 DNA reads TGTGCCAGCAGTTTAGACAATCCCGGGGAGACCCAGTACTTC.

The chain links TRBV12-3 or TRBV12-4 to TRBJ2-7; D tentatively reads TRBD1 or TRBD2 (5 bases each). Matching the DNA end better, TRBJ2-5 makes the J call doubtful. There are 17 residues in the CDR3. CDR3 loop: CASSGSSGTAGEETQYF. The CDR3 DNA reads TGTGCCAGCAGTGGGTCTTCCGGGACGGCTGGGGAAGAGACCCAGTACTTC.

The genes are TRBV20-1 and TRBJ1-4; D perhaps matches TRBD1 (6 bases). The CDR3 runs to 14 residues. The germline CDR1 and CDR2 sequences are DFQATT and SNEGSKA (reference sequence). V lost 3 bases and J lost 5, with 13 bases in between. CDR3 in amino acids: CSASYQGRNEKLFF. CDR3 sequence (DNA): TGCAGTGCTAGTTATCAGGGGCGGAATGAAAAACTGTTTTTT.

This chain joins TRBV11-3 and TRBJ2-3; TRBD2 matches 7 bases. The germline CDR1 and CDR2 sequences are SGHNT and YENEEA. The CDR3 spans 17 residues. J lost 5 bases, V lost 7 bases, and 18 bases had no gene match. The CDR3 DNA follows: TGTGCCAGCACCCACGGGATCGGCGGGAGTCGTGTAGATACGCAGTATTTT. As protein: CASTHGIGGSRVDTQYF.

This CDR3 reads CATSAARYTDTQYF. The CDR3 nucleotides are TGTGCCACCAGTGCGGCCAGGTACACAGATACGCAGTATTTT. This chain joins TRBV24-1 and TRBJ2-3; D is unresolved. Germline V CDR1 and CDR2: KGHDR, SFDVKD. V dropped 5 bases and J dropped 2 bases, with 10 bases sitting between them. The CDR3 extends over 14 amino acids.